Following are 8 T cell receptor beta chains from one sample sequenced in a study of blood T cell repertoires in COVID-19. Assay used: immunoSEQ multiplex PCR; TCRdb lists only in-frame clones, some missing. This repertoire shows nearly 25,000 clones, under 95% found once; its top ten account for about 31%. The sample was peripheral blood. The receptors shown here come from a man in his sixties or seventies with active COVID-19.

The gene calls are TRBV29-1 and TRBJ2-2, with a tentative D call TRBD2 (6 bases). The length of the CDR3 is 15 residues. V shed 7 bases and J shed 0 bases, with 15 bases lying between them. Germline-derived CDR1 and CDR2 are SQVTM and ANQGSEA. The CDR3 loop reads CSGRSGATNTGELFF. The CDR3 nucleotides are TGCAGCGGCCGTAGCGGAGCTACGAACACCGGGGAGCTGTTTTTT.

The CDR3 spells CASSPTRSSYNEQFF. The CDR3 region has the DNA TGCGCCAGCAGCCCAACTAGGAGCTCCTACAATGAGCAGTTCTTC. V usage is TRBV4-1 and J usage is TRBJ2-1; the D gene is possibly TRBD2 (5 bases). The CDR3 consists of 15 residues. The ends were cut back, 4 bases at V and 0 bases at J, with 10 bases in the middle. Per the germline V gene, CDR1 is MGHRA and CDR2 is YSYEKL.

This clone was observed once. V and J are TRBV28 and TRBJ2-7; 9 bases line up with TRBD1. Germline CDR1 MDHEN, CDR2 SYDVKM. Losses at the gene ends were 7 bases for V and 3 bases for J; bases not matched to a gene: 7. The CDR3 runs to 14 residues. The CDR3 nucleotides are TGTGCCAGCAAAACAGGGGGCTTCGTCTACGAGCAGTACTTC. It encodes CASKTGGFVYEQYF.

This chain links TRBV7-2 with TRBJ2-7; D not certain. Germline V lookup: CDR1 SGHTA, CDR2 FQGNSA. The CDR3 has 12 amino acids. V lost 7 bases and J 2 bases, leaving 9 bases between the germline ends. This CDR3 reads CASNLGAYEQYF. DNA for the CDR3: TGTGCCAGCAACCTAGGAGCCTACGAGCAGTACTTC.

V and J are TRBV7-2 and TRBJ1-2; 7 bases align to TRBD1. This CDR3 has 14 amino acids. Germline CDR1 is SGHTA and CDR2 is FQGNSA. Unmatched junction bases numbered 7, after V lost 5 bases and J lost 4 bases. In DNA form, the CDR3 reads TGTGCCAGCAGCCCGAGACAGGGCAGCTATGGCTACACCTTC. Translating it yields CASSPRQGSYGYTF.

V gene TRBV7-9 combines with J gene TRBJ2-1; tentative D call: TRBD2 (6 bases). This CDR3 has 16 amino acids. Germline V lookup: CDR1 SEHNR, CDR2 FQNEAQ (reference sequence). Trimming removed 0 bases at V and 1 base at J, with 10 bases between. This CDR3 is CASSLAPRGSYNEQFF. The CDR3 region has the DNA TGTGCCAGCAGCTTAGCTCCGCGGGGTTCCTACAATGAGCAGTTCTTC.

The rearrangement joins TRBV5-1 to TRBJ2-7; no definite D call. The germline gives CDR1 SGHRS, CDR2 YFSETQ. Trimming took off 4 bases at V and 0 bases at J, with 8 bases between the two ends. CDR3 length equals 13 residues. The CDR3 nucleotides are TGCGCCAGCAGCCTGGACGGCTCCTACGAGCAGTACTTC. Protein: CASSLDGSYEQYF. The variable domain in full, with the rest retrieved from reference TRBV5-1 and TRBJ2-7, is KAGVTQTPRYLIKTRGQQVTLSCSPISGHRSVSWYQQTPGQGLQFLFEYFSETQRNKGNFPGRFSGRQFSNSRSEMNVSTLELGDSALYLCASSLDGSYEQYFGPGTRLTVT.

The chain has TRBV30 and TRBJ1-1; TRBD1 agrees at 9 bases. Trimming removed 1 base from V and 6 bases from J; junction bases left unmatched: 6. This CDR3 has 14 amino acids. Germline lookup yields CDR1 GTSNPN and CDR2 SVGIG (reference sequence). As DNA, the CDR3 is TGTGCCTGGAGTGCGGGGACAGGGTTCGCTGAAGCTTTCTTT. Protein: CAWSAGTGFAEAFF.